A selection of T cell receptor beta chains follows, all from one sample in a study of shared T cell receptors in the human thymus. The method was immunoSEQ multiplex PCR; TCRdb's version includes in-frame clones alone and lacks a portion of them. This sample carries more than 550,000 clones, approximately 89% of them seen once, and the ten largest clones take 0.0094%. These data are also associated with another study on human thymus T cells.

Sequenced sample: thymocytes. The receptors were sampled from a boy under two years old with a congenital heart defect. Each CDR3 is given with its conserved first and last residue. The order of the fields is clone size, D gene, J gene, V gene, CDR3 DNA, CDR3 protein. D genes are given only for firm matches. Not all rows give a size; the values are once, few, many and, for expanded clones, a class.

clone_size: once
d_call: TRBD1
j_call: TRBJ2-7
v_call: TRBV7-2
cdr3_nt: TGTGCCAGCAGCCCCAGGGGGTCCGACGCCTCGAGGGGTTCCTACGAGCAGTACTTC
cdr3_aa: CASSPRGSDASRGSYEQYF

clone_size: NA
d_call: TRBD1
j_call: TRBJ1-5
v_call: TRBV2
cdr3_nt: TGTGCCAGCGGGGGTCAGACAGGGACGCGCCGTCAGCCCCAGCATTTT
cdr3_aa: CASGGQTGTRRQPQHF

clone_size: NA
d_call: TRBD1
j_call: TRBJ2-7
v_call: TRBV27
cdr3_nt: TGTGCCAGCAGTCGACGGACAGGGTATGGCCTCTACGAGCAGTACTTC
cdr3_aa: CASSRRTGYGLYEQYF

clone_size: few
d_call: NA
j_call: TRBJ1-1
v_call: TRBV10-1
cdr3_nt: TGCGCCACCTCACAACACAGGAACACTGAAGCTTTCTTT
cdr3_aa: CATSQHRNTEAFF

clone_size: NA
d_call: NA
j_call: TRBJ2-1
v_call: TRBV7-9
cdr3_nt: TGTGCCAGCAGCCTCATCTTTGAGGAGCAGTTCTTC
cdr3_aa: CASSLIFEEQFF

clone_size: NA
d_call: NA
j_call: TRBJ1-5
v_call: TRBV7-2
cdr3_nt: TGTGCCAGCAGCTTATATAGGGGGTCGGGTAGCAATCAGCCCCAGCATTTT
cdr3_aa: CASSLYRGSGSNQPQHF

clone_size: NA
d_call: TRBD2
j_call: TRBJ2-5
v_call: TRBV5-5
cdr3_nt: TGTGCCAGCAGCTTGGCTCTAGCGGGAGGGCCGACGGAGACCCAGTACTTC
cdr3_aa: CASSLALAGGPTETQYF

clone_size: NA
d_call: NA
j_call: TRBJ2-7
v_call: TRBV2
cdr3_nt: TGTGCCACCTCAGGGGAGGGGGGGTACGAGCAGTACTTC
cdr3_aa: CATSGEGGYEQYF

clone_size: NA
d_call: NA
j_call: TRBJ1-5
v_call: TRBV20-1
cdr3_nt: TGCAGTGCTCGAGGGGGAGATTGTGCTTGG
cdr3_aa: CSARGGDCAW

clone_size: NA
d_call: NA
j_call: TRBJ2-7
v_call: TRBV7-8
cdr3_nt: TGTGCCAGCAGCACTGACAGGACCCACTACGAGCAGTACTTC
cdr3_aa: CASSTDRTHYEQYF

clone_size: NA
d_call: NA
j_call: TRBJ1-2
v_call: TRBV9
cdr3_nt: TGTGCCAGCAGCGGCAGGGGTGGCTACACCTTC
cdr3_aa: CASSGRGGYTF

clone_size: NA
d_call: NA
j_call: TRBJ2-7
v_call: TRBV5-1
cdr3_nt: TGCGCCAGCAGCTTTTTTAATCCAGGGGACTACGAGCAGTACTTC
cdr3_aa: CASSFFNPGDYEQYF

clone_size: NA
d_call: NA
j_call: TRBJ1-3
v_call: TRBV27
cdr3_nt: TGTGCCAGCAGTAACACCTCTGGAAACACCATATATTTT
cdr3_aa: CASSNTSGNTIYF

clone_size: NA
d_call: TRBD2
j_call: TRBJ2-7
v_call: TRBV7-2
cdr3_nt: TGTGCCAGCAGCTCTTTTACTAGCGGGAAATTCTACGAGCAGTACTTC
cdr3_aa: CASSSFTSGKFYEQYF

clone_size: NA
d_call: TRBD1
j_call: TRBJ2-7
v_call: TRBV6-5
cdr3_nt: TGTGCCAGCAGCCAATCCAGGACAGGGGTCTACGAGCAGTACTTC
cdr3_aa: CASSQSRTGVYEQYF

clone_size: NA
d_call: TRBD2
j_call: TRBJ2-4
v_call: TRBV28
cdr3_nt: TGTGCCAGCAGTAATTCTAGCGGGGGGGACGTCTACGTGGACATTCAGTACTTC
cdr3_aa: CASSNSSGGDVYVDIQYF

clone_size: once
d_call: TRBD1
j_call: TRBJ1-1
v_call: TRBV4-3
cdr3_nt: TGCGCCAGCAGCACGGGGGACAGCTCACTGAACACTGAAGCTTTCTTT
cdr3_aa: CASSTGDSSLNTEAFF

clone_size: few
d_call: TRBD2
j_call: TRBJ2-7
v_call: TRBV7-9
cdr3_nt: TGTGCCAGCAGCTTAGTGGGAGGGGTTGGCTACGAGCAGTACTTC
cdr3_aa: CASSLVGGVGYEQYF

clone_size: NA
d_call: NA
j_call: TRBJ2-7
v_call: TRBV10-3
cdr3_nt: TGTGCCATCAGTGTCCGGGGGTGCTCCTACGAGCAGTACTTC
cdr3_aa: CAISVRGCSYEQYF

clone_size: NA
d_call: NA
j_call: TRBJ1-1
v_call: TRBV7-9
cdr3_nt: TGTGCCAGCAGCTTCGGGATAGGGATAAACACTGAAGCTTTCTTT
cdr3_aa: CASSFGIGINTEAFF

clone_size: NA
d_call: NA
j_call: TRBJ2-6
v_call: TRBV6-5
cdr3_nt: TGTGCCAGCAGTTACCGGGGATCTGGGGCCAACGTCCTGACTTTC
cdr3_aa: CASSYRGSGANVLTF

clone_size: NA
d_call: NA
j_call: TRBJ2-5
v_call: TRBV28
cdr3_nt: TGTGCCAGCAGTTTATTGCGCGGCGGGGCATCAGAGACCCAGTACTTC
cdr3_aa: CASSLLRGGASETQYF

clone_size: NA
d_call: TRBD2
j_call: TRBJ2-5
v_call: TRBV29-1
cdr3_nt: TGCAGCGTTGAAGATAAAGTAGCGGGGGGGCCGCGAGAGACCCAGTACTTC
cdr3_aa: CSVEDKVAGGPRETQYF

clone_size: NA
d_call: TRBD2
j_call: TRBJ2-3
v_call: TRBV28
cdr3_nt: TGTGCCAGCAGTTCCCATACTAGCGGGGGGGGGACAGATACGCAGTATTTT
cdr3_aa: CASSSHTSGGGTDTQYF

clone_size: NA
d_call: NA
j_call: TRBJ1-2
v_call: TRBV7-3
cdr3_nt: TGTGCCAGCAGCTTAGGGGGGGAGGGATACTATGGCTACACCTTC
cdr3_aa: CASSLGGEGYYGYTF

clone_size: once
d_call: NA
j_call: TRBJ2-3
v_call: TRBV25-1
cdr3_nt: TGTGCCAGCAGTGGAGCCGGGACTCAAAGGGGGTATTTT
cdr3_aa: CASSGAGTQRGYF

clone_size: NA
d_call: NA
j_call: TRBJ1-6
v_call: TRBV19
cdr3_nt: TGTGCCAGTAGTATAGTGTCCAGGGCACATTCACCCCTCCACTTT
cdr3_aa: CASSIVSRAHSPLHF